This TCR beta chain was sequenced in a study of T cell responses to AZD1222 COVID-19 vaccine. Assay used: immunoSEQ multiplex PCR; TCRdb lists only in-frame clones, some missing. The sample lists 60,000 to 90,000 clones, around 86% occurring once. Regarding this clone: What it recognizes is unknown.

Some second doses came at about 4 weeks and others at about 12 weeks; these were pooled. The study's findings and limits: Spike-spanning, vaccine-associated CD4 TCRs were dominant at 160-218 and 743-854. The number of AZD1222 recipients seropositive at baseline was only five or six. Nearly half of unique spike-specific TCRs reportedly avoided B.1.351 and B.1.1.7 mutated regions.

The CDR3 totals 17 residues. V shed 5 bases and J shed 3 bases, with 19 bases lying between them. From germline, CDR1 is SGHAT and CDR2 FQNNGV. The source of this sequence is an adult who received the AZD1222 COVID-19 vaccine. This chain joins TRBV11-2 and TRBJ1-4, with D tentatively TRBD1 (5 bases). The sequenced sample was peripheral blood, obtained 28 days after the second AZD1222 dose. The CDR3 bases are TGTGCCAGCAGCCGGGGCGGGCTGGGGTTGGCTAATGAAAAACTGTTTTTT. Amino acid sequence: CASSRGGLGLANEKLFF.